The 23 T cell receptor beta chains listed next were all sequenced from one sample in a study of blood T cells in healthy people across ages. A second PCR of 7 to 11 cycles used a sample-barcoded 5' primer and a J-beta primer mix. TCRdb recomputed calls from the 5' RACE reads with MiXCR, one row per CDR3 protein. The sample holds 600,000 to 850,000 distinct CDR3 sequences; 40% to 45% are singletons and the top ten take around a fifth. Sequencing was done on a sample of blood. The origin of the receptors is a woman aged 60-75 years in good health.

Only a few counts were recorded for this clonotype. The J gene is TRBJ2-3, the V gene TRBV7-2; a weak D match, TRBD1 (5 bases). This CDR3 comprises 15 residues. V was trimmed by 1 base and J by 5 bases, leaving 13 bases between them. Germline V gene sequence: CDR1 SGHTA, CDR2 FQGNSA. CDR3 DNA sequence: TGTGCCAGCAGCTTAGTGATAGGGGCTAAAGATACGCAGTATTTT. Amino acids: CASSLVIGAKDTQYF.

This clonotype came up once. The chain carries TRBV2 and TRBJ2-1, with 8 bases fitting TRBD2. The trim removed 8 bases at V and 5 bases at J, leaving 14 bases unmatched. Germline V gene data show CDR1 as SNHLY and CDR2 as FYNNEI. The CDR3 consists of 16 residues. CDR3 loop: CASADGGAWFNNEQFF. In DNA, the CDR3 is TGTGCCAGCGCCGACGGGGGGGCCTGGTTTAACAATGAGCAGTTCTTC.

This clonotype was seen a handful of times. The rearrangement links TRBV7-2 to TRBJ2-1; D not resolved. The length of the CDR3 is 12 residues. The V end was cut by 3 bases, the J end by 6 bases, with 6 bases between. CDR1 is SGHTA, CDR2 FQGNSA, per germline. The CDR3 reads CASSFLSNEQFF. CDR3 sequence (DNA): TGTGCCAGCAGCTTCCTTAGCAATGAGCAGTTCTTC.

This sequence joins TRBV28 and TRBJ2-7; 12 bases are a match to TRBD2. J lost 2 bases, V lost 8 bases, and 10 bases had no gene match. CDR1 and CDR2 (germline): MDHEN, SYDVKM. This CDR3 spans 16 amino acids. The CDR3 bases are TGTGCCAGCTCCAACCCGGGACTAGCGGGTCCCTACGAGCAGTACTTC. This translates into CASSNPGLAGPYEQYF.

This chain uses TRBV3-1 with TRBJ2-2; TRBD1 matches at 7 bases. The junction had 6 bases not matched to a gene; V was cut back by 0 bases and J by 2 bases. Germline loops: CDR1 LGHDT, CDR2 YNNKEL (reference sequence). The CDR3 sequence is 17 residues long. In DNA form, the CDR3 reads TGTGCCAGCAGCCAAGACCCACAGGGGACAAACACCGGGGAGCTGTTTTTT. Amino acids: CASSQDPQGTNTGELFF.

The chain recombines TRBV27 with TRBJ1-5, with D unresolved. Germline values: CDR1 MNHEY, CDR2 SMNVEV (reference sequence). With 2 bases removed from V and 4 bases from J, the gap between germline ends came to 9 bases. The CDR3 sequence is 14 residues long. Here the CDR3 reads CASSLPLGNQPQHF. CDR3 bases: TGTGCCAGCAGTTTACCGTTAGGGAATCAGCCCCAGCATTTT.

This clonotype was observed a few times. This chain connects TRBV7-9 to TRBJ1-1, with TRBD1 identical over 11 bases. CDR3 length: 14 residues. J lost 4 bases, V lost 6 bases, and 4 bases had no gene match. CDR1 is SEHNR, CDR2 FQNEAQ, per germline (reference sequence). In DNA form, the CDR3 reads TGTGCCAGCAGACCCGGGACAGGGGGCACTGAAGCTTTCTTT. It specifies CASRPGTGGTEAFF.

The genes are TRBV9 and TRBJ2-7; TRBD2 agrees at 11 bases. Germline CDR1 reads SGDLS; CDR2 reads YYNGEE. The CDR3 contains 15 residues. With V trimmed by 4 bases and J by 7 bases, 10 bases remained unmatched. The CDR3 sequence is CASSQTSGAYNEQYF. CDR3 nucleotides: TGTGCCAGCAGCCAGACTAGCGGGGCGTACAATGAGCAGTACTTC.

V usage is TRBV12-3 or TRBV12-4 and J usage is TRBJ2-1, with 12 bases aligning to TRBD2. With V trimmed by 6 bases and J by 8 bases, 11 bases remained unmatched. CDR3 length: 16 amino acids. The CDR3 nucleotides read TGTGCCAGCAGCTTCCGGACTAGCGGGGCCACCGATGAGCAGTTCTTC. Its protein is CASSFRTSGATDEQFF.

This chain uses TRBV6-5 with TRBJ2-1; TRBD1 is a possible D gene (5 bases). CDR1 and CDR2 (germline): MNHEY, SVGAGI. This CDR3 is built from 15 residues. The germline V and J ends were trimmed by 7 bases and 0 bases, with 13 bases remaining between them. CDR3 residues: CASTQTVSSYNEQFF. In DNA form, the CDR3 reads TGTGCCAGCACCCAGACAGTGAGCTCCTACAATGAGCAGTTCTTC.

This chain uses TRBV27 with TRBJ2-7; 13 bases line up with TRBD2. This CDR3 is 17 amino acids long. V lost 2 bases, J lost 3 bases, and 7 bases stayed unmatched. Looked up from germline, CDR1 is MNHEY and CDR2 is SMNVEV (reference sequence). DNA for the CDR3: TGTGCCAGCAGTTTAAGGACTAGCGGGAGTGGTAGCTACGAGCAGTACTTC. The encoded protein is CASSLRTSGSGSYEQYF.

A few counts support this clonotype. This chain links TRBV5-6 with TRBJ1-1; maybe TRBD1 (6 bases). In germline, CDR1 is SGHDT, CDR2 YYEEEE. The CDR3 contains 12 residues. Trimming left V 4 bases short and J 6 bases short, with 10 bases between. CDR3: CASSRGPSEAFF. The CDR3, as DNA: TGTGCCAGCAGCCGGGGGCCCTCTGAAGCTTTCTTT.

This clonotype was detected only a few times. The rearrangement joins TRBV4-1 to TRBJ1-5; 8 bases agree with TRBD1. V shed 4 bases and J 3 bases; nucleotides not matched to a gene: 5. Germline V gene lookup returns CDR1 MGHRA and CDR2 YSYEKL. The CDR3 sequence is 15 residues long. CDR3 in DNA: TGCGCCAGCAGCCCGGGACAGGCGCCCAATCAGCCCCAGCATTTT. This encodes CASSPGQAPNQPQHF.

CDR3 nucleotides: TGCAGTGCCGATCGACAGTCCAATAACTATGGCTACACCTTC. It is translated as CSADRQSNNYGYTF. This chain connects TRBV20-1 to TRBJ1-2; TRBD1 is a possible D gene (5 bases). This CDR3 is built from 14 residues. The germline V gene has CDR1 DFQATT and CDR2 SNEGSKA (reference sequence). Trimming stripped 6 bases from V and 1 base from J, with 15 bases between.

Note on this clonotype: Since a much larger clone is just one base distant, this may be a read error. The V gene is TRBV6-6, the J gene TRBJ2-5; 11 nucleotides agree with TRBD2. The CDR3 spans 12 residues. The V segment lost 8 bases and the J segment 11 bases; nucleotides outside the gene matches: 7. Germline lookup yields CDR1 MNHNY and CDR2 SVGAGI (reference sequence). CDR3 sequence reads: CASGLAGNEQYF. The CDR3 DNA reads as TGTGCCAGCGGACTAGCGGGTAATGAGCAGTACTTC.

This clonotype occurred a few times. The chain uses TRBV9 and TRBJ2-1; possibly TRBD2 for D (5 bases). V was shortened by 0 bases and J by 2 bases, with 12 bases between the two germline ends. The germline gives CDR1 SGDLS, CDR2 YYNGEE. This CDR3 is 16 amino acids long. The CDR3 region is CASSVGQRVAYNEQFF. CDR3 DNA: TGTGCCAGCAGCGTAGGCCAGAGGGTTGCCTACAATGAGCAGTTCTTC.

A few counts support this clonotype. The gene calls are TRBV10-3 and TRBJ2-1; tentatively, D is TRBD1 or TRBD2 (5 bases each). CDR1 and CDR2 from the germline V gene are ENHRY and SYGVKD. Trimming took 3 bases from V and 8 from J, leaving 14 bases between them. The CDR3 contains 14 residues. The CDR3 DNA follows: TGTGCCATCAGTGATAGGGACCCGAAGGATGAGCAGTTCTTC. Protein sequence: CAISDRDPKDEQFF.

The CDR3 DNA reads TGTGCCAGCAGCCCAACCAGGACAGGGGCGGACACTGGGAATGAGCAGTTCTTC. It yields the protein CASSPTRTGADTGNEQFF. The chain joins TRBV6-2 or TRBV6-3 to TRBJ2-1, with TRBD1 identical over 9 bases. The CDR3 is made up of 18 amino acids. Germline CDR1 MNHEY, CDR2 SVGEGT. The V and J ends lost 6 bases and 7 bases, in that order; junction bases with no gene match: 19.

V is TRBV2 and J is TRBJ1-2; TRBD1 aligns across 10 bases. The V segment lost 5 bases and the J segment 2 bases; nucleotides outside the gene matches: 5. CDR1 and CDR2 (germline): SNHLY, FYNNEI. The CDR3 runs to 15 residues. The CDR3 sequence is CASSSGTGANYGYTF. The CDR3 DNA follows: TGTGCCAGCAGTTCCGGGACAGGGGCCAACTATGGCTACACCTTC. Drawing the rest from reference TRBV2 and TRBJ1-2, the complete variable domain is EPEVTQTPSHQVTQMGQEVILRCVPISNHLYFYWYRQILGQKVEFLVSFYNNEISEKSEIFDDQFSVERPDGSNFTLKIRSTKLEDSAMYFCASSSGTGANYGYTFGSGTRLTVV.

This clonotype turned up a few times. The gene calls are TRBV18 and TRBJ2-1; either TRBD1 or TRBD2 may supply D (5 bases each). This CDR3 comprises 13 residues. The germline V and J ends were trimmed by 0 bases and 8 bases, with 8 bases remaining between them. The V gene's germline CDR1 is KGHSH and CDR2 LQKENI. The CDR3 is CASSPPGTDEQFF. The CDR3 DNA follows: TGTGCCAGCTCACCACCCGGGACGGATGAGCAGTTCTTC.

This clonotype was detected only a few times. This may be a read error, as it is one base from a much larger clone. The chain carries TRBV9 and TRBJ2-1, with TRBD1 as a possible D gene (5 bases). Germline CDR1 SGDLS, CDR2 YYNGEE. The germline V and J ends were trimmed by 3 bases and 5 bases, with 9 bases remaining between them. The length of the CDR3 is 13 residues. The CDR3 sequence: CASSADSHNEQFF. As DNA, the CDR3 is TGTGCCAGCAGCGCTGACAGCCACAATGAGCAGTTCTTC. The entire variable domain, with the rest obtained from reference TRBV9 and TRBJ2-1, is as follows: DSGVTQTPKHLITATGQRVTLRCSPRSGDLSVYWYQQSLDQGLQFLIQYYNGEERAKGNILERFSAQQFPDLHSELNLSSLELGDSALYFCASSADSHNEQFFGPGTRLTVL.

This clonotype appeared a single time. At one of its ends the junction is not consistent with the germline gene, which may arise from a read error. The rearrangement joins TRBV12-3 or TRBV12-4 to TRBJ2-2; D may be TRBD2 (5 bases). The CDR3 is 15 amino acids. The CDR3 nucleotides read TGTGCCAGCAGTTTGGGAAGACCGAACACCGGGGAGTTGTTTTTT. This translates into CASSLGRPNTGELFF.

V usage is TRBV28 and J usage is TRBJ2-1; 7 bases fit TRBD2. Germline V gene data show CDR1 as MDHEN and CDR2 as SYDVKM. The J segment lost 8 bases and the V segment lost 5 bases, leaving 6 bases of the junction unmatched. The CDR3 runs 13 residues. CDR3 nucleotides: TGTGCCAGCAGTAACGGGAGGTGGGATGAGCAGTTCTTC. Amino acids: CASSNGRWDEQFF.